These 2 T cell receptor beta chains were sequenced from one sample in a study of blood T cell repertoires in COVID-19. Repertoires were generated with immunoSEQ multiplex PCR, while TCRdb's copy carries only in-frame clones and drops some. Of about 280,000 clones in the sample, around 82% were seen once. Sequences were obtained from peripheral blood. Every receptor here comes from a woman aged 45-60 years who had recovered from COVID-19.

This clone was seen a single time. The rearrangement links TRBV15 to TRBJ1-3, with TRBD1 as a possible D gene (5 bases). Trimming took 0 bases from V and 2 from J, leaving 11 bases between them. CDR3 length equals 16 residues. Germline CDR1 and CDR2: LNHNV and YYDKDF (reference sequence). The CDR3 reads CATSRDGGAAGNTIYF. The DNA of the CDR3 is TGTGCCACCAGCAGAGATGGTGGGGCCGCTGGAAACACCATATATTTT.

The rearrangement links TRBV6-5 to TRBJ1-3, with 7 bases fitting TRBD1. The CDR3 length is 14 residues. Losses at the gene ends were 10 bases for V and 0 bases for J; bases not matched to a gene: 6. CDR1 MNHEY and CDR2 SVGAGI come from the germline V gene. In DNA, the CDR3 is TGTGCCACCCTAGACAGGGCCTCTGGAAACACCATATATTTT. It is translated as CATLDRASGNTIYF.